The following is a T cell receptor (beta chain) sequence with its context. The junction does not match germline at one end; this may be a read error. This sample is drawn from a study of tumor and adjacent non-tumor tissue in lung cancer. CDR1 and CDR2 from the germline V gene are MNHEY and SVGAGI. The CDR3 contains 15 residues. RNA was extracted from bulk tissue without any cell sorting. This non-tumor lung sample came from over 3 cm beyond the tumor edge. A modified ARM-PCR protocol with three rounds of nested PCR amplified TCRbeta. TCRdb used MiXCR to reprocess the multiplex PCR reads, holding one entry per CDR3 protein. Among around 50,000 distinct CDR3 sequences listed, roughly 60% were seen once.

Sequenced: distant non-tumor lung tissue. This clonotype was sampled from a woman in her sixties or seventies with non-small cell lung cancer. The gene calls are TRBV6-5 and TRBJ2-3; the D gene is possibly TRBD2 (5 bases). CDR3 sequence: CASSSGCESTDTQYF. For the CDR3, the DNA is TGTGCTAGCAGTTCGGGGTGTGAGAGCACAGATACGCAGTATTTT.